A selection of T cell receptor beta chains follows, all from one sample in a study of T cell responses to AZD1222 COVID-19 vaccine. Profiling relied on immunoSEQ multiplex PCR, and the TCRdb table lists in-frame clones only, not all of them. The top ten clones hold 4% to 5.5% of a sample with about 140,000 clones, roughly 91% of them seen once. Sequences were derived from peripheral blood, sampled on day 0 of AZD1222 vaccination. Receptors were obtained from an adult in good health. CDR3s include the opening cysteine and the closing phenylalanine or tryptophan. A D gene is named only where the DNA matches it firmly. Clone size is not always given. Where it is, it says once, few, many or a class for expanded clones.

j_call v_call clone_size d_call cdr3_aa cdr3_nt
TRBJ2-7 TRBV28 . . CASSFLGYYEQYF TGTGCCAGCAGTTTTTTGGGGTACTACGAGCAGTACTTC
TRBJ1-6 TRBV19 . TRBD1 CASSINARWDSYNSPLHF TGTGCCAGTAGTATTAACGCGAGGTGGGACAGCTATAATTCACCCCTCCACTTT
TRBJ1-5 TRBV14 . . CASSPTNQPQHF TGTGCCAGCAGCCCGACCAATCAGCCCCAGCATTTT
TRBJ1-2 TRBV15 . . CATSRRRLYGYTF TGTGCCACCAGCAGACGTCGGCTCTATGGCTACACCTTC
TRBJ2-7 TRBV3-1/TRBV3-2 . . CASSQLDGEEQYF TGTGCCAGCAGCCAGTTGGACGGCGAAGAGCAGTACTTC
TRBJ1-2 TRBV12-1 . . CASSFAEYLSTF TGTGCCAGCAGCTTTGCGGAGTACCTATCCACCTTC
TRBJ1-3 TRBV6-6 . . CASSYGSSGNTIYF TGTGCCAGCAGTTATGGGAGCTCTGGAAACACCATATATTTT
TRBJ2-5 TRBV12-3/TRBV12-4 . . CASRYTPQETQYF TGTGCCAGCAGGTACACCCCCCAAGAGACCCAGTACTTC
TRBJ2-1 TRBV19 . . CASSIDLLGMVGSINEQFF TGTGCCAGTAGTATAGATCTTTTGGGTATGGTGGGGTCCATCAATGAGCAGTTCTTC
TRBJ1-1 TRBV5-4 . . CASSLIGQGEAFF TGTGCCAGCAGCTTGATTGGGCAGGGTGAAGCTTTCTTT
TRBJ2-5 TRBV14 . TRBD2 CASSQAGTSLQTQYF TGTGCCAGCAGCCAGGCCGGGACTAGTTTGCAGACCCAGTACTTC
TRBJ2-3 TRBV4-1 . TRBD2 CASSQAWASGVRQQDTQYF TGCGCCAGCAGCCAAGCCTGGGCTAGCGGGGTGAGGCAGCAAGATACGCAGTATTTT
TRBJ2-7 TRBV10-1 once . CASSESNNAYEQYF TGCGCCAGCAGTGAGTCGAACAACGCCTACGAGCAGTACTTC
TRBJ2-1 TRBV19 . TRBD2 CASSIVPSGGAGYNEQFF TGTGCCAGTAGTATAGTTCCTAGCGGGGGGGCCGGGTATAATGAGCAGTTCTTC
TRBJ1-6 TRBV27 few . CASSFPNSPLHF TGTGCCAGCAGTTTTCCGAATTCACCCCTCCACTTT
TRBJ1-1 TRBV3-1/TRBV3-2 . . CASSPTAMNTEAFF TGTGCCAGCAGCCCGACAGCGATGAACACTGAAGCTTTCTTT
TRBJ2-5 TRBV7-2 . . CASSSAQRNAETQYF TGTGCCAGCAGCTCGGCGCAACGCAATGCCGAGACCCAGTACTTC
TRBJ2-1 TRBV11-3 . TRBD1 CASSSLDRGHDEQFF TGTGCCAGCAGCTCCTTAGACAGGGGGCATGATGAGCAGTTCTTC
TRBJ2-5 TRBV6-5 few . CASSTRETQYF TGTGCCAGCAGCACGCGGGAGACCCAGTACTTC
TRBJ1-2 TRBV10-2 . TRBD1 CASSPGQGVSYYGYTF TGCGCCAGCAGTCCGGGACAGGGTGTAAGTTACTATGGCTACACCTTC
TRBJ1-5 TRBV7-9 . . CASSADWQPQHF TGTGCCAGCAGTGCTGATTGGCAGCCCCAGCATTTT
TRBJ2-7 TRBV7-9 . . CASGAQPPSEQYF TGTGCCAGCGGGGCCCAACCCCCATCCGAGCAGTACTTC
TRBJ1-6 TRBV19 once . CASSIARVIDSPLHF TGTGCCAGTAGTATCGCCAGGGTGATTGATTCACCCCTCCACTTT
TRBJ2-5 TRBV14 . . CASSQGSLQETQYF TGTGCCAGCAGCCAAGGTTCACTCCAAGAGACCCAGTACTTC
TRBJ1-1 TRBV6-5 . . CASSYGGTEAFF TGTGCCAGCAGTTACGGCGGTACTGAAGCTTTCTTT
TRBJ1-3 TRBV5-1 once . CASSLGTDPGNTIYF TGCGCCAGCAGCTTGGGGACAGACCCTGGAAACACCATATATTTT
TRBJ2-2 TRBV5-6 . TRBD1 CASSPGQGSPSTGELFF TGTGCCAGCAGCCCGGGACAGGGGAGTCCCTCCACCGGGGAGCTGTTTTTT
TRBJ1-1 TRBV7-8 . TRBD1 CASSFSGTDTNTEAFF TGTGCCAGCAGCTTCTCCGGGACAGACACTAACACTGAAGCTTTCTTT
TRBJ2-7 TRBV6-5 . . CASNKSGGKEQYF TGTGCCAGCAACAAATCGGGGGGCAAGGAGCAGTACTTC
TRBJ2-1 TRBV9 . TRBD2 CASSLGGATSGYNEQFF TGTGCCAGCAGCTTGGGAGGGGCGACTAGCGGGTACAATGAGCAGTTCTTC
TRBJ1-6 TRBV5-6 . TRBD1 CASSLTGTGDSPLHF TGTGCCAGCAGCCTCACCGGGACAGGGGATTCACCCCTCCACTTT
TRBJ2-7 TRBV30 . . CAWGNRRDEQYF TGTGCCTGGGGTAACAGGAGAGACGAGCAGTACTTC
TRBJ1-3 TRBV5-1 few . CASSLGQGNTIYF TGCGCCAGCAGCTTGGGGCAGGGGAACACCATATATTTT
TRBJ1-6 TRBV16 . . CASSTSSYNSPLHF TGTGCCAGCAGCACGAGCTCCTATAATTCACCCCTCCACTTT
TRBJ1-2 TRBV7-8 . . CASSSRFSDYGYTF TGTGCCAGCAGCTCTCGGTTCTCCGACTATGGCTACACCTTC
TRBJ2-1 TRBV29-1 . TRBD2 CSVEGPSGREHNEQFF TGCAGCGTTGAAGGACCCAGTGGGCGGGAGCACAATGAGCAGTTCTTC
TRBJ2-7 TRBV7-2 . . CASSFSYEQYF TGTGCCAGCAGCTTCTCCTACGAGCAGTACTTC
TRBJ2-3 TRBV29-1 . . CSVVGHRFGTDTQYF TGCAGCGTTGTAGGCCATCGGTTCGGGACAGATACGCAGTATTTT
TRBJ2-1 TRBV4-1 . TRBD1 CASSQVGQKGHEQFF TGCGCCAGCAGCCAGGTGGGACAGAAGGGGCATGAGCAGTTCTTC
TRBJ1-6 TRBV29-1 . . CSVAVRYNSPLHF TGCAGCGTGGCTGTTAGGTATAATTCACCCCTCCACTTT
TRBJ2-5 TRBV15 . . CATSRRGSQETQYF TGTGCCACCAGCAGAAGGGGCAGTCAAGAGACCCAGTACTTC
TRBJ2-1 TRBV9 . TRBD2 CASSASGNSYNEQFF TGTGCCAGCAGCGCTAGCGGGAACTCCTACAATGAGCAGTTCTTC
TRBJ1-1 TRBV2 . . CASSVPPTEAFF TGTGCCAGCAGCGTCCCTCCCACTGAAGCTTTCTTT
TRBJ1-2 TRBV15 . TRBD1 CATSRRGTGRNYGYTF TGTGCCACCAGCAGACGCGGGACAGGGCGAAACTATGGCTACACCTTC